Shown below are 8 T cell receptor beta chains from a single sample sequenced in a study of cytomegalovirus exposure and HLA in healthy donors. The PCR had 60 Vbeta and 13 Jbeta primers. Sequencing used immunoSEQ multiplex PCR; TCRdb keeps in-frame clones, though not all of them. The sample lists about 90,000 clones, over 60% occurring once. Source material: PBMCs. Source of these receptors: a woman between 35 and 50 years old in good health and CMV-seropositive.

CDR3 loop: CASSSPGQGNGYTF. In nucleotides, the CDR3 is TGTGCCAGCAGCTCTCCGGGACAGGGAAATGGCTACACCTTC. The chain combines TRBV7-9 with TRBJ1-2; the match to TRBD1 covers 9 bases. The CDR3 sequence is 14 residues long. In germline, CDR1 is SEHNR, CDR2 FQNEAQ (reference sequence). With V trimmed by 4 bases and J by 6 bases, 6 bases remained unmatched.

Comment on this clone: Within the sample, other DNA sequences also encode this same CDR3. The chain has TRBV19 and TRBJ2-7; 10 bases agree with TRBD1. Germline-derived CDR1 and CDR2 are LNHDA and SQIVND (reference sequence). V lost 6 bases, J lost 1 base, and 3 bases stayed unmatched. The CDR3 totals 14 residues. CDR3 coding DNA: TGTGCCAGTAGCCGACAGGGGGCTTCCTACGAGCAGTACTTC. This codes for CASSRQGASYEQYF.

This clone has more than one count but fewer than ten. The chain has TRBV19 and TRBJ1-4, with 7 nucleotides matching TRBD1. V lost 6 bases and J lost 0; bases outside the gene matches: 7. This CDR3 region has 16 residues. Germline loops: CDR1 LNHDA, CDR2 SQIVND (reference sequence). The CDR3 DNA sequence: TGTGCCAGTAGGCACGGGACAGCCGCAACTAATGAAAAACTGTTTTTT. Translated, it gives CASRHGTAATNEKLFF.

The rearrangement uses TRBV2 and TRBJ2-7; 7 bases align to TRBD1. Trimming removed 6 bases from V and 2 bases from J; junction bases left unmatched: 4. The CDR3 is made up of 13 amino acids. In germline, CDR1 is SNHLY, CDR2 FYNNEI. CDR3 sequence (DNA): TGTGCCAGCAGGGGACAGACAGCCTACGAGCAGTACTTC. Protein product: CASRGQTAYEQYF.

CDR3 in DNA: TGTGCCAGCAGCTTAACAGGGGTCTACTCTGGAAACACCATATATTTT. It codes for CASSLTGVYSGNTIYF. The chain has TRBV7-8 and TRBJ1-3; 7 nucleotides line up with TRBD1. Germline V gene sequence: CDR1 SGHVS, CDR2 FQNEAQ. The CDR3 loop spans 16 amino acids. After removal of 2 bases from V and 0 bases from J, the junction contained 4 bases not matched to a gene.

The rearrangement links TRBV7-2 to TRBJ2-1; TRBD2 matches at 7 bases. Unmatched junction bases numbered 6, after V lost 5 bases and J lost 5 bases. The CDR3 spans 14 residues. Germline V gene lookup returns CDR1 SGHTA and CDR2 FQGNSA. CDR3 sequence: CASSLSAGDNEQFF. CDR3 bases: TGTGCCAGCAGCCTATCGGCGGGAGACAATGAGCAGTTCTTC. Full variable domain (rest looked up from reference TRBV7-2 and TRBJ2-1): GAGVSQSPSNKVTEKGKDVELRCDPISGHTALYWYRQSLGQGLEFLIYFQGNSAPDKSGLPSDRFSAERTGGSVSTLTIQRTQQEDSAVYLCASSLSAGDNEQFFGPGTRLTVL.

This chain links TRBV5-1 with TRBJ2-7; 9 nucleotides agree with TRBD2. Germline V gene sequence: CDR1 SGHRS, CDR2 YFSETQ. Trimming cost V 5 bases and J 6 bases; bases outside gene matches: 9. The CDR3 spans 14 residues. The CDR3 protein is CASRTSSGTSEQYF. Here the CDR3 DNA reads TGCGCCAGCAGGACGTCTAGCGGGACTTCCGAGCAGTACTTC. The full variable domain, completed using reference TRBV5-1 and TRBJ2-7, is KAGVTQTPRYLIKTRGQQVTLSCSPISGHRSVSWYQQTPGQGLQFLFEYFSETQRNKGNFPGRFSGRQFSNSRSEMNVSTLELGDSALYLCASRTSSGTSEQYFGPGTRLTVT.

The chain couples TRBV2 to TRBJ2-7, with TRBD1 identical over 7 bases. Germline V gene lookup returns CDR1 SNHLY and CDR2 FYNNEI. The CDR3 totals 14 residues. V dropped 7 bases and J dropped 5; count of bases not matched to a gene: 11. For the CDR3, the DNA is TGTGCCAGCACCTGGAGAGGACAGGCTAACGAGCAGTACTTC. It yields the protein CASTWRGQANEQYF.